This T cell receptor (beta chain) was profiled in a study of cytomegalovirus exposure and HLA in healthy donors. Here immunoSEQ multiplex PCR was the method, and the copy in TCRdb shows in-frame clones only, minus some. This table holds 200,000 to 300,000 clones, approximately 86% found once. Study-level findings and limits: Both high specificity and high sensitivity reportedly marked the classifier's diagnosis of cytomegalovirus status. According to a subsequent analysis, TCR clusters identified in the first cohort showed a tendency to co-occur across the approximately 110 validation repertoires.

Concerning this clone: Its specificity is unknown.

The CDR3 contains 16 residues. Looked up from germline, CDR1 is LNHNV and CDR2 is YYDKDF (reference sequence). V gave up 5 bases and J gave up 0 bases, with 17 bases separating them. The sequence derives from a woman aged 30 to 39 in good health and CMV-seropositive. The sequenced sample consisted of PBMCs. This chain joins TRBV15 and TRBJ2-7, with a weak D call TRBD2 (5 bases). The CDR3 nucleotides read TGTGCCACCAGCCCCGCCCGGGGTTTCAGCTCCTACGAGCAGTACTTC. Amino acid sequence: CATSPARGFSSYEQYF.